This T cell receptor beta chain came from a study of blood T cells in healthy people across ages. The CDR3 is 17 residues long. Germline V gene lookup returns CDR1 SEHNR and CDR2 FQNEAQ (reference sequence). The V and J ends lost 0 bases and 12 bases respectively, with 23 bases between them. Through a sample-barcoded 5' primer and a J-beta primer mix, a second PCR was run for roughly 7 to 12 cycles. TCRdb itself ran the 5' RACE reads through MiXCR, one entry per CDR3 protein. The table records around 990,000 distinct CDR3 sequences, roughly 24% of them present only once. This clonotype came up a few times. The same specimen was also included in a second study, on T cells of mothers and their children.

The chain recombines TRBV7-9 with TRBJ2-2; D may be TRBD2 (5 bases). The source material was blood. The sequence was obtained from a girl aged 2 to 10 in good health. This chain's CDR3 is CASSLAFGRITPGKLFF. Written as DNA, the CDR3 is TGTGCCAGCAGCTTAGCCTTCGGACGTATTACACCGGGGAAGCTGTTTTTT.